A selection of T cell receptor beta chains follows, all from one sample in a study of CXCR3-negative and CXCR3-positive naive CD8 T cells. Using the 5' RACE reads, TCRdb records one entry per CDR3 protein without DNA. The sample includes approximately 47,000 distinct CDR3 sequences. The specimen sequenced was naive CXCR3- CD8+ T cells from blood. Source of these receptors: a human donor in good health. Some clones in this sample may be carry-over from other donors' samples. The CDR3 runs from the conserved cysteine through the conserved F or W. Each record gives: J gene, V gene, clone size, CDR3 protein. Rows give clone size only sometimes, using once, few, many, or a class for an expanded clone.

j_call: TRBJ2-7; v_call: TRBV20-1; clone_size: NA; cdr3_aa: CSAAVEDTGYEQYF
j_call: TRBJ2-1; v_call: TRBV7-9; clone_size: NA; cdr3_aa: CASSSTGGEFF
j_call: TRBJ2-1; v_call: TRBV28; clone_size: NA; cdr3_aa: CASSFFGTSGYNEQFF
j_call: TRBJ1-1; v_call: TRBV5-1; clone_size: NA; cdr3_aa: CASSLVPGQNTEAFF
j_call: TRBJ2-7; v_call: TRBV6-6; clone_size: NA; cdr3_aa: CASAESGRGDYEQYF
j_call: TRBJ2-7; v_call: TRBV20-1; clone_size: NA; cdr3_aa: CSVPTTGVYEQYF
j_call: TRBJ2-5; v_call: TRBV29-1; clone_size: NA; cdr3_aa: CSVALDYKGETQYF
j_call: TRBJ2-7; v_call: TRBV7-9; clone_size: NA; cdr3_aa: CASSLKGVYDEQYF
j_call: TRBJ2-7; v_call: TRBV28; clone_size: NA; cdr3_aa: CASRQQLGGSYEQYF
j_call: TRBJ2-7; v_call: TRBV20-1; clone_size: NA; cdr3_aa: CSVQIIPVTGIYEQYF
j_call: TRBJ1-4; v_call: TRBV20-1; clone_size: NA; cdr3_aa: CSATGSTNEKLFF
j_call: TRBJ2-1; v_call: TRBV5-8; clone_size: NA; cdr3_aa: CASGPGTSTYNEQFF
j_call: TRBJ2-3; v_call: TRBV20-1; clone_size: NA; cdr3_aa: CSARSRDGTDTQYF
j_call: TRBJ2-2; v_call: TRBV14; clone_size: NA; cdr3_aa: CASSLGTGVAGELFF
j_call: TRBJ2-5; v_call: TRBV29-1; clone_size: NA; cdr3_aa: CSGGPGLAGERIETQYF
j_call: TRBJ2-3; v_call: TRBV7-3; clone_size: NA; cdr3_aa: CASSLIGTSTDTQYF
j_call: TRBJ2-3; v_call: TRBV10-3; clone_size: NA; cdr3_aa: CAISDPGGHGDTQYF
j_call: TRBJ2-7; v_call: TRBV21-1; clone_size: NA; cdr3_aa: CASSSRGLTQRGYF
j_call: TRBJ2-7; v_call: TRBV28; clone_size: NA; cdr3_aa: CASSLDTYYEQYF
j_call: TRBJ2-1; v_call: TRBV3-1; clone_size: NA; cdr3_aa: CASSQDFWRGEKEQFF
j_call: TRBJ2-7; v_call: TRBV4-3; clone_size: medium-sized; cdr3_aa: CASSQAKGLTYEQYF
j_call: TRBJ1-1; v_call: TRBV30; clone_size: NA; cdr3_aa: CAWRTGQGAFF
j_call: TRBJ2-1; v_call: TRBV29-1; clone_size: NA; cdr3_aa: CSVGGTVNYNEQFF